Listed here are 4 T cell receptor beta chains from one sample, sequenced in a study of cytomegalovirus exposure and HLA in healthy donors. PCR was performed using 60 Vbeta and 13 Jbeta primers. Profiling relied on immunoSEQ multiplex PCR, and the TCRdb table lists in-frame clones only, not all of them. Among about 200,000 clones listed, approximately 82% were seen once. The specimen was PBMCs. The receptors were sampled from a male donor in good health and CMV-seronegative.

The CDR3 coding sequence is TGTGCCAGCAGCCGGGACACTTATAATGAAAAACTGTTTTTT. Translated, it gives CASSRDTYNEKLFF. The chain carries TRBV11-1 and TRBJ1-4; weak D call: TRBD1 (6 bases). V lost 5 bases and J lost 4, with 11 bases in between. Germline-derived CDR1 and CDR2 are SGHAT and FQDESV (reference sequence). CDR3 length equals 14 residues.

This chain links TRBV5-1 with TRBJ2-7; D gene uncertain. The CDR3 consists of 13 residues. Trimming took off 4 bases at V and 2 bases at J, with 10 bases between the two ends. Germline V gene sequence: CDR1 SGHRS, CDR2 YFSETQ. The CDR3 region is CASSAPSAYEQYF. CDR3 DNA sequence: TGCGCCAGCAGCGCCCCCTCGGCCTACGAGCAGTACTTC.

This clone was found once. CDR3 in amino acids: CASSVVPGLFSEEQFF. Here the CDR3 DNA reads TGCGCCAGCAGCGTCGTTCCGGGACTATTCTCGGAGGAGCAGTTCTTC. The chain carries TRBV5-1 and TRBJ2-1; 7 nucleotides line up with TRBD2. The CDR3 extends over 16 amino acids. CDR1 SGHRS and CDR2 YFSETQ come from the germline V gene. With 4 bases clipped from V and 10 bases from J, the junction kept 17 bases outside the gene matches.

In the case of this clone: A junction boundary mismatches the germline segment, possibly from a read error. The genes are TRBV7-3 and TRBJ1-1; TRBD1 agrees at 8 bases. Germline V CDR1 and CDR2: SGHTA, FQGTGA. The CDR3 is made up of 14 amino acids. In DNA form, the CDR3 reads TGTGCCAGCAGCTTGGACAGGGTGAAGACTGAAGCTTTCTTT. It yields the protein CASSLDRVKTEAFF.